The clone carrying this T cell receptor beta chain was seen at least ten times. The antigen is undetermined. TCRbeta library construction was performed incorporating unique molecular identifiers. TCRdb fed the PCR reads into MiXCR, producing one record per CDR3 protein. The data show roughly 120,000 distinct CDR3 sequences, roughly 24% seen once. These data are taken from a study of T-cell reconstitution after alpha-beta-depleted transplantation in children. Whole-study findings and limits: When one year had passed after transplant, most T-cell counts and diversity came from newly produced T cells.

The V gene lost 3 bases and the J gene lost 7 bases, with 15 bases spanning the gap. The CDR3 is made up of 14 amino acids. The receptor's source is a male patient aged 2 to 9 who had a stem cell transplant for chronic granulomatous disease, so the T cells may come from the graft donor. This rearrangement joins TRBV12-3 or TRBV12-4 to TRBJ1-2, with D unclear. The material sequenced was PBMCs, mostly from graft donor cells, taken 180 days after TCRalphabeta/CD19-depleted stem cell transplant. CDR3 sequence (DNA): TGTGCCAGCAGTTTGTTCGAGGGAATTGGTGGCTACACCTTC. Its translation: CASSLFEGIGGYTF.